The clone carrying this T cell receptor (beta chain) was picked up a small number of times. TCRdb redid the calling of the 5' RACE reads with MiXCR, one entry per CDR3 protein. The sample comprises roughly 720,000 distinct CDR3 sequences, 18% of which are singletons, and about an eighth rests with the top ten. The sample belongs to a study of identical twins. This CDR3 region has 15 residues. Germline V gene sequence: CDR1 SGHVS, CDR2 FNYEAQ. With 1 base clipped from V and 14 bases from J, the junction kept 9 bases outside the gene matches. This same sample was also taken into another study, of T cells expressing NK-cell markers.

The source of this sequence is a woman aged 18-30 years in good health. This chain joins TRBV7-6 and TRBJ2-1; 12 positions agree with TRBD2. The specimen was PBMCs. CDR3 bases: TGTGCCAGCAGCTTAGAAGCCCGCCTAGCGGGAGGGAAGTTCTTC. This sequence encodes CASSLEARLAGGKFF. The variable domain in full, with the rest retrieved from reference TRBV7-6 and TRBJ2-1, is GAGVSQSPRYKVTKRGQDVALRCDPISGHVSLYWYRQALGQGPEFLTYFNYEAQQDKSGLPNDRFSAERPEGSISTLTIQRTEQRDSAMYRCASSLEARLAGGKFFGPGTRLTVL.